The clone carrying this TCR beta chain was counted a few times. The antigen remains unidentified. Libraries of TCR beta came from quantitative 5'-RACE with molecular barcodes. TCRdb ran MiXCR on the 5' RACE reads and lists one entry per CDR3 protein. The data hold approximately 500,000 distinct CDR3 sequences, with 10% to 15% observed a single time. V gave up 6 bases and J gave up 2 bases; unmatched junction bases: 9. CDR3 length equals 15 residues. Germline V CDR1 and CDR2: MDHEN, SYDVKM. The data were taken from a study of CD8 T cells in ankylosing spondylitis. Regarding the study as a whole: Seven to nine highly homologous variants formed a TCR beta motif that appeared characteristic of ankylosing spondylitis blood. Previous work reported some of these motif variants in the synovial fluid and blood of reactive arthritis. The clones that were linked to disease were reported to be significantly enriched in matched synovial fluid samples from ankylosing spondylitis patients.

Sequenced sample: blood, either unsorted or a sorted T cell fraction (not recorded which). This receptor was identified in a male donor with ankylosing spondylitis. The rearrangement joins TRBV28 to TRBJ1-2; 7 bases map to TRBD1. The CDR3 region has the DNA TGTGCCAGCAGCCTCCCCGACAGGGACAACTATGGCTACACCTTC. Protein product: CASSLPDRDNYGYTF.